This T cell receptor beta chain is drawn from a study of blood T cell repertoires in COVID-19 (dated by TCRdb to the early 2020s). About the study as a whole: Samples covering the acute and convalescent phases of COVID-19 were provided by collaborators in the United States, Italy and Spain. The material from the prospective study consisted of cDNA or gDNA derived from T cells, B-cell-depleted T cells, or PBMCs. Deeply sampled blood TCRbeta repertoires from subjects exposed to, actively infected with, or recovered from COVID-19 were included in the dataset. The repertoires were released in a freely available public database meant as a resource for research on the immune response to SARS-CoV-2. Samples were obtained from the ongoing ImmuneRACE study (first 160 participants) and from about 1,300 subjects provided by 6 global collaborators. Nearly every sample came with metadata listing a de-identified subject ID, COVID-19 status, age in years and sex. Where HLA class I and class II types were available, the types were taken from metadata supplied by the sample provider, not from assay-based typing. Overall study outcomes, separate from this receptor: The quantity of clinical and demographic metadata differed by source and by participant and was supplied without curation.

Each collaborating institution followed its own protocols to collect whole blood in K2EDTA tubes. For TCRbeta analysis, collaborators shipped samples as frozen whole blood, isolated PBMCs, or DNA extracted from either of those sample types. TCRbeta CDR3 regions were amplified from genomic DNA by means of the immunoSEQ Assay, a bias-controlled multiplex PCR. From the authors' description of their analysis: The number of nucleated cells in each sample was estimated from the amplification of reference gene primers within the assay. To quantify the absolute abundance of each unique TCRbeta CDR3 rearrangement, sequence reads were collapsed and filtered. For each sample, productive Simpson clonality was calculated by taking the square root of Simpson's diversity index across productive rearrangements. TCRdb re-hosts the immuneACCESS table, in-frame sequences only. Its copies lack some clones; in the studies checked, an unresolved V gene accounts for under half of them, and the cause for the rest is not known. From that table come the V and J calls and clone size; the DNA was used to work out D and trimming. Here the sample has roughly 63,000 clones; approximately 79% occur a single time. The ten top clones hold more than 30% of the sample.

A word on this clone: Its binding antigen is unknown. No much larger clone exists at a distance of one base, and base qualities are not known.

As encoded in the germline V gene (reference sequence), CDR1 is SEHNR while CDR2 is FQNEAQ. V lost 6 bases and J lost 4 bases, and the count of bases not matched to a germline gene is 2. The CDR3 spans 12 residues, from the cysteine through the phenylalanine. Only the CDR3 part of the read is kept: 36 bases, read in frame from the first base. This sequence uses TRBV7-9 and TRBJ1-2; 7 junctional bases match TRBD1. The clonotype originates from a human donor in a cohort sampled during active COVID-19. The sequenced material came from peripheral blood. At the DNA level, the sequence is TGTGCCAGCAGAGGGGACAGCTATGGCTACACCTTC. Its translation reads: CASRGDSYGYTF.